This is a list of T cell receptor beta chains from one sample in a study of blood T cells in healthy people across ages. TCRdb re-called the 5' RACE reads through MiXCR, storing one row per CDR3 protein. This sample carries fewer than 800,000 distinct CDR3 sequences, 49% of them seen once, and the ten largest clones take approximately 32%. Sequenced input: blood. These receptors were taken from a woman in her sixties in good health. The CDR3 runs from the conserved cysteine through the conserved F or W. A D gene is named only where the DNA matches it firmly. Clone size is not always given. Where it is, it says once, few, many or a class for expanded clones.

>many|TRBV4-3|TRBJ2-3|TRBD1
CASSQGDRNTDTQYF
TGCGCCAGCAGCCAAGGGGACAGAAACACAGATACGCAGTATTTT
>few|TRBV20-1|TRBJ2-7|NA
CSARDLGVYEQYF
TGCAGTGCTAGAGATCTCGGGGTCTACGAGCAGTACTTC
>NA|TRBV5-1|TRBJ2-4|NA
CASSSYTSSAEQYF
TGCGCCAGCAGCTCCTACACCTCGTCCGCGGAGCAGTACTTC
>few|TRBV10-2|TRBJ2-7|TRBD1
CASSGRGETGAPYEQYF
TGCGCCAGCAGTGGTCGTGGGGAGACAGGGGCCCCCTACGAGCAGTACTTC
>NA|TRBV2|TRBJ2-3|NA
CASSTTGPDTQYF
TGTGCCAGCAGTACAACAGGGCCAGATACGCAGTATTTT
>once|TRBV28|TRBJ2-3|TRBD2
CAGSSPFRLAGTDTQYF
TGTGCCGGCAGTTCTCCATTCCGGCTAGCGGGCACGGATACGCAGTATTTT
>NA|TRBV5-1|TRBJ1-2|NA
CASSFRDSGYGYTF
TGCGCCAGCAGCTTCAGGGATTCGGGCTATGGCTACACCTTC
>NA|TRBV27|TRBJ2-2|NA
CASSPTPRGSTGEQFF
TGTGCCAGCAGTCCAACCCCTAGGGGGTCCACCGGGGAGCAGTTTTTT
>NA|TRBV20-1|TRBJ2-1|NA
CSAIPTGAREQFF
TGCAGTGCTATACCAACTGGTGCCCGAGAACAGTTCTTC
>few|TRBV4-3|TRBJ2-3|TRBD2
CASSQGVAGVGDTQYF
TGCGCCAGCAGCCAAGGCGTAGCGGGAGTTGGCGATACGCAGTATTTT
>NA|TRBV20-1|TRBJ2-1|TRBD2
CSASGTSGDNEQFF
TGCAGTGCGTCCGGGACTAGCGGCGACAATGAGCAGTTCTTC
>NA|TRBV4-1|TRBJ2-7|NA
CASSRGPRAGPSYEQYF
TGCGCCAGCAGTCGAGGGCCCAGGGCAGGGCCAAGCTACGAGCAGTACTTC
>NA|TRBV4-3|TRBJ1-6|NA
CASSQLGASPLHF
TGCGCCAGCAGCCAATTGGGCGCTTCACCCCTCCACTTT
>few|TRBV5-6|TRBJ2-5|NA
CASSTGPSETQYF
TGTGCCAGCAGCACGGGACCTTCAGAGACCCAGTACTTC
>NA|TRBV2|TRBJ1-2|NA
CASSEKVFGYTF
TGTGCCAGCAGTGAAAAGGTTTTCGGCTACACCTTC